The 19 T cell receptor beta chains reported below all come from one sample, sequenced in a study of blood T cell repertoires in COVID-19. Repertoires were generated with immunoSEQ multiplex PCR, while TCRdb's copy carries only in-frame clones and drops some. The table has about 250,000 clones, 88% seen once. The specimen sequenced was peripheral blood. The receptors originated from a woman aged 25 to 39 with COVID-19, enrolled during active disease.

The sample holds one count of this clone. V and J are TRBV28 and TRBJ2-5; D possibly corresponds to TRBD2 (6 bases). Germline V CDR1 and CDR2: MDHEN, SYDVKM. The V end lost 4 bases, the J end lost 1 base, and 10 bases lay between the germline ends. CDR3 length: 14 residues. The CDR3 DNA sequence: TGTGCCAGCAGTTGGCGCGGGGCCCAAGAGACCCAGTACTTC. This gives the protein CASSWRGAQETQYF.

The chain couples TRBV14 to TRBJ1-5, with TRBD1 matching over 7 bases. This CDR3 contains 16 residues. Trimming cost V 0 bases and J 7 bases; bases outside gene matches: 9. Germline values: CDR1 SGHDN, CDR2 FVKESK. CDR3 DNA sequence: TGTGCCAGCAGCCAAGACAGACAGGGCTCAAGGCAGCCCCAGCATTTT. It encodes CASSQDRQGSRQPQHF. Full variable domain (outside the CDR3, taken from reference TRBV14 and TRBJ1-5): EAGVTQFPSHSVIEKGQTVTLRCDPISGHDNLYWYRRVMGKEIKFLLHFVKESKQDESGMPNNRFLAERTGGTYSTLKVQPAELEDSGVYFCASSQDRQGSRQPQHFGDGTRLSIL.

The chain couples TRBV6-5 to TRBJ1-2; the D gene is possibly TRBD1 (6 bases). The CDR3 contains 13 residues. Per germline, CDR1 MNHEY and CDR2 SVGAGI. Trimming stripped 7 bases from V and 2 bases from J, with 11 bases between. As DNA, the CDR3 is TGTGCCAGCACCAAGGGGGAGAACTATGGCTACACCTTC. Encoded protein: CASTKGENYGYTF.

The chain couples TRBV19 to TRBJ2-7; TRBD1 is a possible D gene (6 bases). Germline loops: CDR1 LNHDA, CDR2 SQIVND (reference sequence). The V gene lost 3 bases and the J gene lost 0 bases, with 9 bases spanning the gap. The CDR3 contains 14 residues. CDR3 protein: CASSMGRGSYEQYF. For the CDR3, the DNA is TGTGCCAGTAGTATGGGCAGGGGCTCCTACGAGCAGTACTTC.

This clone was seen once. The chain is built from TRBV18 and TRBJ1-1; a weak D match, TRBD1 (5 bases). The V end lost 3 bases, the J end lost 0 bases, and 17 bases lay between the germline ends. Germline CDR1 reads KGHSH; CDR2 reads LQKENI. The CDR3 length is 17 residues. The CDR3, as DNA: TGTGCCAGCTCACCCCGCGGGGGGATGGGGATGAACACTGAAGCTTTCTTT. This sequence encodes CASSPRGGMGMNTEAFF.

The chain recombines TRBV6-2 or TRBV6-3 with TRBJ2-7, with TRBD2 identical over 11 bases. The V gene end was trimmed by 5 bases and the J gene end by 5 bases; junction bases not matched to a gene: 11. The CDR3 totals 16 residues. CDR1 MNHEY and CDR2 SVGEGT come from the germline V gene. The CDR3 sequence: CASSVYSGRAGHEQYV. The CDR3 DNA reads TGTGCCAGCAGTGTTTATAGCGGGAGGGCCGGGCACGAGCAGTACGTC.

This clone turned up a few times. V gene TRBV7-9 combines with J gene TRBJ2-7; 7 bases agree with TRBD1. Trimming took 5 bases from V and 6 from J; bases not matched to a gene: 10. The CDR3 has 14 residues. The germline gives CDR1 SEHNR, CDR2 FQNEAQ (reference sequence). The CDR3 DNA reads TGTGCCAGCAGCGAAGACAGGGTCTCGAGCGAGCAGTACTTC. Its translation: CASSEDRVSSEQYF.

A single count supports this clone. DNA of the CDR3: TGTGCCAGCAGCCTGGGACAGTTCAGCACAGATACGCAGTATTTT. Its translation is CASSLGQFSTDTQYF. The chain couples TRBV7-8 to TRBJ2-3; 7 nucleotides agree with TRBD1. The germline V gene encodes CDR1 SGHVS and CDR2 FQNEAQ. J was trimmed by 0 bases and V by 5 bases; bases with no gene match: 5. The CDR3 has 15 residues.

The rearrangement links TRBV11-2 to TRBJ2-1, with D possibly being TRBD2 (5 bases). Between the trimmed V and J ends, which lost 1 base and 2 bases, there was a span of 21 bases. The CDR3 loop spans 19 amino acids. The V gene's germline CDR1 is SGHAT and CDR2 FQNNGV. The CDR3 DNA sequence: TGTGCCAGCAGCTTAGGGAGGTACCCGACCGCAACCCCCTACAATGAGCAGTTCTTC. This translates into CASSLGRYPTATPYNEQFF.

The chain combines TRBV6-5 with TRBJ2-5; D gene ambiguous. The CDR3 is 14 amino acids. From germline, CDR1 is MNHEY and CDR2 SVGAGI. Trimming removed 0 bases at V and 0 bases at J, with 5 bases between. The CDR3 region has the DNA TGTGCCAGCAGTTACTCTTCGTACCAAGAGACCCAGTACTTC. As protein: CASSYSSYQETQYF.

This chain uses TRBV7-2 with TRBJ1-2; TRBD1 aligns across 9 bases. J was trimmed by 1 base and V by 4 bases; bases with no gene match: 4. The CDR3 length is 15 residues. The germline V gene encodes CDR1 SGHTA and CDR2 FQGNSA. CDR3 sequence (DNA): TGTGCCAGCAGCTCAGAGACAGGGGGTAACTATGGCTACACCTTC. Its protein product is CASSSETGGNYGYTF.

The V call is TRBV11-2, the J call TRBJ2-5; TRBD2 agrees at 11 bases. Germline trimming cut 5 bases from V and 12 bases from J; bases unmatched to any gene: 5. Germline V gives CDR1 SGHAT, CDR2 FQNNGV. This CDR3 contains 12 residues. The chain's CDR3 is CASSPTGLAEYF. CDR3 bases: TGTGCCAGCAGCCCGACGGGACTAGCGGAGTACTTC.

This clone is a singleton in its sample. This chain joins TRBV9 and TRBJ2-3, with D possibly being TRBD2 (6 bases). CDR1 is SGDLS and CDR2 is YYNGEE in the germline V gene. The CDR3 extends over 14 amino acids. Between the trimmed V and J ends, which lost 1 base and 6 bases, there was a span of 12 bases. This chain's CDR3 is CASSVNNRGDTQYF. Here the CDR3 DNA reads TGTGCCAGCAGCGTAAATAATCGGGGGGATACGCAGTATTTT.

This chain connects TRBV24-1 to TRBJ2-7; a weak D match, TRBD2 (6 bases). CDR3 size: 16 residues. The germline CDR1 and CDR2 sequences are KGHDR and SFDVKD. Trimming stripped 0 bases from V and 4 bases from J, with 15 bases between. The CDR3 sequence: CATSDLHGPGRYEQYV. CDR3 nucleotide sequence: TGTGCCACCAGTGATTTGCATGGCCCAGGGAGGTACGAGCAGTACGTC.

CDR3 DNA: TGCAGCGTTACATCCGGGACCTCGGGGGACGGAAACACCATATATTTT. Its protein product is CSVTSGTSGDGNTIYF. This chain uses TRBV29-1 with TRBJ1-3; D may be TRBD1 (5 bases). This CDR3 has 16 amino acids. CDR1 and CDR2 (germline): SQVTM, ANQGSEA. The ends were cut back, 5 bases at V and 4 bases at J, with 21 bases in the middle.

This rearrangement joins TRBV2 to TRBJ2-5; 9 bases are shared with TRBD1. V dropped 4 bases and J dropped 3; count of bases not matched to a gene: 3. This CDR3 has 14 amino acids. Germline lookup yields CDR1 SNHLY and CDR2 FYNNEI. CDR3 coding DNA: TGTGCCAGCAGTGGGGACAGGGAGGAAGAGACCCAGTACTTC. This gives the protein CASSGDREEETQYF.

The genes are TRBV21-1 and TRBJ2-3; the D call in the table, TRBD1, was not verified against the DNA. TRBV21-1 is described as a pseudogene. The CDR3 length is 16 residues. The CDR3 loop is CASSKAKGQSTDTQYF. CDR3 sequence (DNA): TGTGCCAGCAGCAAAGCTAAAGGACAGAGCACAGATACGCAGTATTTT.

The J gene is TRBJ2-7, the V gene TRBV6-2 or TRBV6-3; possible D gene TRBD2, 5 bases. The V end lost 2 bases, the J end lost 6 bases, and 11 bases lay between the germline ends. Germline V gives CDR1 MNHEY, CDR2 SVGEGT. CDR3 length equals 13 residues. The CDR3 loop is CASSYDPGSEQYF. The CDR3 nucleotides read TGTGCCAGCAGTTACGATCCGGGGTCCGAGCAGTACTTC.

This clone has a handful of counts. The rearrangement uses TRBV5-1 and TRBJ1-1; TRBD1 is a possible D gene (5 bases). This CDR3 region has 13 residues. The ends were cut back, 4 bases at V and 0 bases at J, with 7 bases in the middle. The germline gives CDR1 SGHRS, CDR2 YFSETQ. The CDR3 sequence is CASSPGVNTEAFF. The CDR3 DNA reads as TGCGCCAGCAGCCCGGGGGTGAACACTGAAGCTTTCTTT.